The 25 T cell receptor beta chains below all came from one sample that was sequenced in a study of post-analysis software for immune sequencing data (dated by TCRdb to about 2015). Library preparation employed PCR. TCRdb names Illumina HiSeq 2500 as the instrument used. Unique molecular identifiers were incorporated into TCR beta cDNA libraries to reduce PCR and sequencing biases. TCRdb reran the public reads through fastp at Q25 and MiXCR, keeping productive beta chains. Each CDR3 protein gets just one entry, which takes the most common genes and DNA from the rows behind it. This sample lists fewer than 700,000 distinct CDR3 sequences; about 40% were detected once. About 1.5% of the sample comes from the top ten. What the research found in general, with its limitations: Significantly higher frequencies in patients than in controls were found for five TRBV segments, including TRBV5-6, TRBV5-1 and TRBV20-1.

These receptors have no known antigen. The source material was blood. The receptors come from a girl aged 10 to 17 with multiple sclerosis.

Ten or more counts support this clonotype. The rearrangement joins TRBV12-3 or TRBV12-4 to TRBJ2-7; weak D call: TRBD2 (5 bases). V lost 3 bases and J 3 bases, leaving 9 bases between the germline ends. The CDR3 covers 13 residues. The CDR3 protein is CASSFRTDYEQYF. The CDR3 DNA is TGTGCCAGCAGTTTCCGGACTGACTACGAGCAGTACTTC.

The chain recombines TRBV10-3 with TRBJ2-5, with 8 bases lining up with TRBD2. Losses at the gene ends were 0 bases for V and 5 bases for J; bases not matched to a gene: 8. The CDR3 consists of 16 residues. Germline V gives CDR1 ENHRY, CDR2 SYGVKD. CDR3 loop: CAISESPGKRGETQYF. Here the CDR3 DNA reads TGTGCCATCAGTGAGTCCCCCGGGAAGCGGGGGGAGACCCAGTACTTC.

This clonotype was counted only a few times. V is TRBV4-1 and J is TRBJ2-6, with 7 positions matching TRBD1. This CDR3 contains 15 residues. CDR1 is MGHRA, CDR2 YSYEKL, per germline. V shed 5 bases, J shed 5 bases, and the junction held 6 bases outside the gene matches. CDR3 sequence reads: CASSSRQGWANVLTF. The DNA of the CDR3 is TGCGCCAGCAGCTCTCGACAGGGTTGGGCCAACGTCCTGACTTTC.

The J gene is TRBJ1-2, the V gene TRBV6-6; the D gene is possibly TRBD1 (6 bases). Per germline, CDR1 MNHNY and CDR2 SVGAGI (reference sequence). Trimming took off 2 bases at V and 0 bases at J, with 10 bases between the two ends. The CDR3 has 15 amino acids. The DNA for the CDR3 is TGTGCCAGCAGTTACGGGGACATAGCTAACTATGGCTACACCTTC. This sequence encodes CASSYGDIANYGYTF.

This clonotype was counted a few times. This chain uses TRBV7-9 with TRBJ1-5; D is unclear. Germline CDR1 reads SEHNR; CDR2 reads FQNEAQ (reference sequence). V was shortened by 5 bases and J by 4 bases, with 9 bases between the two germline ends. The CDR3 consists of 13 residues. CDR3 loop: CASSTEGNQPQHF. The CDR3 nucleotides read TGTGCCAGCAGCACGGAGGGAAATCAGCCCCAGCATTTT.

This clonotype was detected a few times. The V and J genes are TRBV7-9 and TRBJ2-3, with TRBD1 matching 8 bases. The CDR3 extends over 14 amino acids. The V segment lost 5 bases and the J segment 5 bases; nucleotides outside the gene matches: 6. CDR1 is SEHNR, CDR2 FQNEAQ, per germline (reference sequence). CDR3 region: CASSQGARGDTQYF. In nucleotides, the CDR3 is TGTGCCAGCAGCCAGGGGGCGCGAGGAGATACGCAGTATTTT.

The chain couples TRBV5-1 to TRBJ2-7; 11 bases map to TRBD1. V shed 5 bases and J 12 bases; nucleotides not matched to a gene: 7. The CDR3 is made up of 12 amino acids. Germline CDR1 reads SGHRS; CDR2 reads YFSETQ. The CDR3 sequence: CASSRTGGDPYF. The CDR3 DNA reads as TGCGCCAGCAGTCGGACAGGGGGCGATCCGTACTTC. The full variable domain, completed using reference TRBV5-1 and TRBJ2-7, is KAGVTQTPRYLIKTRGQQVTLSCSPISGHRSVSWYQQTPGQGLQFLFEYFSETQRNKGNFPGRFSGRQFSNSRSEMNVSTLELGDSALYLCASSRTGGDPYFGPGTRLTVT.

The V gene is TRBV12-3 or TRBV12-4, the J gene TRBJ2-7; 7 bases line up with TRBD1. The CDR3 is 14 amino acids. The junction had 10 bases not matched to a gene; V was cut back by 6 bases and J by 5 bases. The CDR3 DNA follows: TGTGCCAGCAGGTTATCAGGGGGATCGGACGAGCAGTACTTC. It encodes CASRLSGGSDEQYF.

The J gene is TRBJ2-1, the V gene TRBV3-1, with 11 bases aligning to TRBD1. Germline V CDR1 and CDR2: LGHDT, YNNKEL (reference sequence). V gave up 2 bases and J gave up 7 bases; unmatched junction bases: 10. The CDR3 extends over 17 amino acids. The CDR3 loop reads CASSQIGSGTGGNEQFF. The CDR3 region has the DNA TGTGCCAGCAGCCAAATAGGTTCCGGGACAGGGGGTAATGAGCAGTTCTTC.

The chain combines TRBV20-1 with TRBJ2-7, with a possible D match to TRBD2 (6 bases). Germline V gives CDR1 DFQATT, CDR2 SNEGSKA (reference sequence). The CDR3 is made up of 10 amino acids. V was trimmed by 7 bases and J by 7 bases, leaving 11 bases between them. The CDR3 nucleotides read TGCAGTGGTGGAGGGGTTGAGCAGTACTTC. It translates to CSGGGVEQYF.

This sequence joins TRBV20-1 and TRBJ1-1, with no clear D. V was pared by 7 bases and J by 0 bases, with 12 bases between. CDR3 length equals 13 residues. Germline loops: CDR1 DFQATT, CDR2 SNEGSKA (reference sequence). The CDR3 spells CSVKGRVNTEAFF. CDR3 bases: TGCAGTGTCAAAGGGAGGGTGAACACTGAAGCTTTCTTT.

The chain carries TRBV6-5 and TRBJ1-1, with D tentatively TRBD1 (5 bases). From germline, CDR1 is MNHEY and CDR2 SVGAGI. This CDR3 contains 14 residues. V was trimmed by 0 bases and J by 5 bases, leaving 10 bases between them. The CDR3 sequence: CASSYSAGMTEAFF. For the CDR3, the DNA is TGTGCCAGCAGTTACTCGGCAGGGATGACTGAAGCTTTCTTT.

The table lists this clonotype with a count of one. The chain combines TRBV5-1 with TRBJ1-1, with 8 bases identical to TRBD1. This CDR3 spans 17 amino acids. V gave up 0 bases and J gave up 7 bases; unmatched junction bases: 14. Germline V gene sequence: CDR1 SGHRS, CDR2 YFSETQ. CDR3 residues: CASSLGQGAWKSGEAFF. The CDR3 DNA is TGCGCCAGCAGCTTGGGGCAGGGGGCGTGGAAGTCGGGTGAAGCTTTCTTT.

CDR3 sequence reads: CASSPQGGRVGDEQFF. In nucleotides, the CDR3 is TGCGCCAGCAGCCCCCAGGGCGGGAGGGTAGGCGATGAGCAGTTCTTC. The chain has TRBV4-1 and TRBJ2-1; 9 bases are shared with TRBD2. The trim removed 4 bases at V and 8 bases at J, leaving 12 bases unmatched. This CDR3 is 16 amino acids long. The V gene's germline CDR1 is MGHRA and CDR2 YSYEKL.

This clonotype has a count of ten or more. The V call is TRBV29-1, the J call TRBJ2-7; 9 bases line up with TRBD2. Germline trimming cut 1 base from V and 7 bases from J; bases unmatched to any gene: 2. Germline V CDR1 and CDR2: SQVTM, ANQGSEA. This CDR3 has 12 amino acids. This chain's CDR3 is CSVEVLAGEQYF. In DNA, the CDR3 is TGCAGCGTTGAAGTCCTAGCGGGAGAGCAGTACTTC.

CDR3 region: CASAFQGGTDTQYF. The CDR3, as DNA: TGTGCCAGCGCCTTCCAGGGGGGCACAGATACGCAGTATTTT. This sequence joins TRBV12-3 or TRBV12-4 and TRBJ2-3; 7 bases are a match to TRBD1. V lost 8 bases, J lost 1 base, and 6 bases stayed unmatched. The CDR3 covers 14 residues.

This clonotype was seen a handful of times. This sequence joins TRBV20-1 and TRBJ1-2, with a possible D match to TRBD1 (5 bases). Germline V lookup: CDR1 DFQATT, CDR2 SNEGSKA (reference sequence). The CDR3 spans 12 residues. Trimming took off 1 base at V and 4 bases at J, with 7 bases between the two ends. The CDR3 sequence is CSARGQTYGYTF. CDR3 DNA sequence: TGCAGTGCTAGAGGACAGACCTATGGCTACACCTTC.

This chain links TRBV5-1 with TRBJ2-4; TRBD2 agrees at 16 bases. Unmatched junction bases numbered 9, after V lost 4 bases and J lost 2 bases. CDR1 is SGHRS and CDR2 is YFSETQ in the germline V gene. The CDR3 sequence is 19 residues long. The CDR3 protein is CASSPNLGLAGGTKNIQYF. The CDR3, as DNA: TGCGCCAGCAGCCCAAACCTGGGACTAGCGGGGGGGACCAAAAACATTCAGTACTTC. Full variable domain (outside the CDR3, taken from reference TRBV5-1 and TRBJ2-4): KAGVTQTPRYLIKTRGQQVTLSCSPISGHRSVSWYQQTPGQGLQFLFEYFSETQRNKGNFPGRFSGRQFSNSRSEMNVSTLELGDSALYLCASSPNLGLAGGTKNIQYFGAGTRLSVL.

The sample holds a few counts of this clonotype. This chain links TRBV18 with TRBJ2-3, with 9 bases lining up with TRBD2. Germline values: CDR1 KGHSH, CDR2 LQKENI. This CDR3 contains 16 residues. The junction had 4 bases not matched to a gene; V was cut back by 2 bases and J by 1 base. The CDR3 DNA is TGTGCCAGCTCACCAATAAGCGGGGGGCGCACAGATACGCAGTATTTT. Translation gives CASSPISGGRTDTQYF.

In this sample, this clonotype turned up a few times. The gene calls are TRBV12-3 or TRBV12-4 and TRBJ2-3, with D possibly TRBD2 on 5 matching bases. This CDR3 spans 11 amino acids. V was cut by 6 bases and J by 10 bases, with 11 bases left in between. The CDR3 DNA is TGTGCCAGCAGGCGGGTGAAAGCGCAGTATTTT. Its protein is CASRRVKAQYF.

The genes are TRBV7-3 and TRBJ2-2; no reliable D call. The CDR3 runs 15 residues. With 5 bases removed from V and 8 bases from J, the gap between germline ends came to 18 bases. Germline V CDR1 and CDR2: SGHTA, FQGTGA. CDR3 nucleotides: TGTGCCAGCAGCCCAGATCCTCGGGCGGTAGGGGAGCTGTTTTTT. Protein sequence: CASSPDPRAVGELFF.

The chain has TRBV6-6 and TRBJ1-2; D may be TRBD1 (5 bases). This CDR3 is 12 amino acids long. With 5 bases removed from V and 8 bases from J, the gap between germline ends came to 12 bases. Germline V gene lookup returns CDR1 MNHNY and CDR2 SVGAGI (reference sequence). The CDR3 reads CASSRDGRGYTF. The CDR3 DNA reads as TGTGCCAGCAGTCGGGACGGCCGCGGCTACACCTTC.

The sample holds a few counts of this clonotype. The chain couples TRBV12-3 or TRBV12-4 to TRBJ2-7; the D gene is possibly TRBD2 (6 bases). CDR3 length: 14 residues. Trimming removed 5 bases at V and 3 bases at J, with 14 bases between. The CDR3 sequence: CASSEYRELYEQYF. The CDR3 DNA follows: TGTGCCAGCAGTGAATACCGGGAGCTCTACGAGCAGTACTTC.

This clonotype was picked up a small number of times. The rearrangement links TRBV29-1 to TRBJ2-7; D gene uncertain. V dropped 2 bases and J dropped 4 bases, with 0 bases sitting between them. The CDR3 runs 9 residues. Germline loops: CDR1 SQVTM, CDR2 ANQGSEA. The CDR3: CSVEYEQYF. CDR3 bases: TGCAGCGTTGAATACGAGCAGTACTTC.

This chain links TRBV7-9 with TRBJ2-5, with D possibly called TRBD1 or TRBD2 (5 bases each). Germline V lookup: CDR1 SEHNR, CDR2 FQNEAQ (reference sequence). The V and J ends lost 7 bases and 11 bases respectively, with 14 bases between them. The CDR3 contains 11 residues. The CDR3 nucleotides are TGTGCCAGCACTGGGGGTATTGAGCAGTACTTC. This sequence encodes CASTGGIEQYF. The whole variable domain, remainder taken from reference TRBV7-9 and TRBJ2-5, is DTGVSQNPRHKITKRGQNVTFRCDPISEHNRLYWYRQTLGQGPEFLTYFQNEAQLEKSRLLSDRFSAERPKGSFSTLEIQRTEQGDSAMYLCASTGGIEQYFGPGTRLLVL.